The 10 T cell receptor beta chains in this list originate from one sample, sequenced in a study of beta chain features in type 1 diabetes. All of the isolated RNA was reverse transcribed, so expressed TCRB transcripts were sequenced. Generated by immunoSEQ multiplex PCR, the TCRdb table keeps only in-frame clones and is missing some. The table lists around 330,000 clones, 11% of them singletons, with approximately 0.016% in the top ten. The sequencing sample was made of naive CD4+ T cells from blood. These receptors were taken from a woman between 25 and 40 years old in good health.

In DNA, the CDR3 is TGCGCCAGCAGCAGAGGACAGTTAGACAATGAGCAGTTCTTC. As protein: CASSRGQLDNEQFF. The chain has TRBV5-1 and TRBJ2-1; D is possibly TRBD1 (6 bases). Trimming removed 4 bases at V and 5 bases at J, with 13 bases between. CDR3 length: 14 amino acids. CDR1 is SGHRS and CDR2 is YFSETQ in the germline V gene.

This chain uses TRBV7-3 with TRBJ2-5; 9 bases match TRBD2. The CDR3 covers 15 residues. Per the germline V gene, CDR1 is SGHTA and CDR2 is FQGTGA. With V trimmed by 4 bases and J by 5 bases, 8 bases remained unmatched. The CDR3 loop reads CASSSVAAGGETQYF. CDR3 nucleotides: TGTGCCAGCAGCTCCGTGGCGGCGGGAGGGGAGACCCAGTACTTC.

V and J are TRBV2 and TRBJ1-1; 9 bases map to TRBD1. From germline, CDR1 is SNHLY and CDR2 FYNNEI. V lost 6 bases to trimming and J lost 11 bases; unmatched junction nucleotides: 4. The CDR3 spans 11 residues. The CDR3 DNA reads as TGTGCCAGCAGCCGGACAGGGGTGGCTTTCTTT. Protein sequence: CASSRTGVAFF.

This clone has a handful of counts. This rearrangement joins TRBV27 to TRBJ2-1; 9 bases line up with TRBD2. The V and J ends lost 5 bases and 4 bases, in that order; junction bases with no gene match: 12. The CDR3 loop spans 17 amino acids. Looked up from germline, CDR1 is MNHEY and CDR2 is SMNVEV (reference sequence). The CDR3 sequence is CASSSLTASGGYNEQFF. CDR3 coding DNA: TGTGCCAGCAGTAGCTTAACAGCGAGCGGGGGGTACAATGAGCAGTTCTTC.

The rearrangement uses TRBV29-1 and TRBJ2-3; the match to TRBD1 covers 8 bases. Germline assignment: CDR1 SQVTM and CDR2 ANQGSEA. V was clipped by 6 bases and J by 7 bases; unmatched bases: 6. The CDR3 runs 12 residues. The CDR3 sequence: CSVGQGLYTQYF. The CDR3 region has the DNA TGCAGCGTAGGACAGGGTTTGTATACGCAGTATTTT.

This clone showed up just a few times. The chain links TRBV19 to TRBJ2-3; TRBD2 matches at 15 bases. V lost 6 bases and J lost 0; bases outside the gene matches: 1. CDR1 and CDR2 (germline): LNHDA, SQIVND (reference sequence). This CDR3 comprises 16 residues. CDR3 sequence (DNA): TGTGCCAGTAGGGGGACTAGCGGGAGGAGCACAGATACGCAGTATTTT. Protein product: CASRGTSGRSTDTQYF.

This clone was picked up a small number of times. The genes are TRBV11-2 and TRBJ2-3, with TRBD2 identical over 9 bases. The CDR3 sequence is 16 residues long. CDR1 SGHAT and CDR2 FQNNGV come from the germline V gene. After removal of 0 bases from V and 0 bases from J, the junction contained 1 base not matched to a gene. The CDR3 is CASSLDSGRSTDTQYF. The CDR3 DNA sequence: TGTGCCAGCAGCTTAGATAGCGGGAGAAGCACAGATACGCAGTATTTT.

As for this clone: Sequence at one end of the junction differs from germline and may be a read error. The chain recombines TRBV15 with TRBJ1-1, with D possibly TRBD1 on 5 matching bases. The CDR3 totals 14 residues. Germline V lookup: CDR1 LNHNV, CDR2 YYDKDF (reference sequence). In nucleotides, the CDR3 is TGTGCCACCAGCAGAGATAAGGCAGGGAGGGAAGGTTTCTTT. This sequence encodes CATSRDKAGREGFF.

This clone came up a few times. The chain has TRBV7-2 and TRBJ2-7, with D uncertain. CDR3 length: 14 residues. Trimming left V 2 bases short and J 5 bases short, with 13 bases between. Per the germline V gene, CDR1 is SGHTA and CDR2 is FQGNSA. The CDR3 region is CASSLSYLPHEQYF. CDR3 DNA sequence: TGTGCCAGCAGCTTAAGCTACCTCCCCCACGAGCAGTACTTC.

The rearrangement joins TRBV23-1 to TRBJ2-1; 14 nucleotides agree with TRBD2. TRBV23-1 falls under the ORF class, with uncertain function. The V and J ends lost 6 bases and 5 bases, in that order; junction bases with no gene match: 6. The CDR3 spans 16 residues. The DNA for the CDR3 is TGCGCCAGCAGAATTCGGACTAGCGGGAGGAACAATGAGCAGTTCTTC. Translation gives CASRIRTSGRNNEQFF.